The table lists the clone carrying this T cell receptor (beta chain) with a few counts. Its cognate antigen is unknown. Second doses were pooled across both intervals (about 4 or about 12 weeks). This sample is drawn from a study of T cell responses to AZD1222 COVID-19 vaccine. Broader study findings: Baseline testing showed seropositivity in only five to seven AZD1222 recipients. There were mostly white British donors and more females than males, and clonal diversity was possibly underestimated.

Germline CDR1 reads MDHEN; CDR2 reads SYDVKM. The V segment lost 6 bases and the J segment 1 base; nucleotides outside the gene matches: 17. CDR3 size: 18 residues. Sequencing used immunoSEQ multiplex PCR; TCRdb keeps in-frame clones, though not all of them. Among tens of thousands of clones listed, 81% were seen once. This TCR was recovered from an adult who received the AZD1222 COVID-19 vaccine. The gene calls are TRBV28 and TRBJ1-1; 7 bases fit TRBD1. The starting material was peripheral blood, obtained 28 days after the second AZD1222 dose. CDR3 amino acids: CASSAVGLRQGRNTEAFF. In DNA, the CDR3 is TGTGCCAGCAGCGCGGTGGGGCTTAGACAGGGAAGGAACACTGAAGCTTTCTTT.